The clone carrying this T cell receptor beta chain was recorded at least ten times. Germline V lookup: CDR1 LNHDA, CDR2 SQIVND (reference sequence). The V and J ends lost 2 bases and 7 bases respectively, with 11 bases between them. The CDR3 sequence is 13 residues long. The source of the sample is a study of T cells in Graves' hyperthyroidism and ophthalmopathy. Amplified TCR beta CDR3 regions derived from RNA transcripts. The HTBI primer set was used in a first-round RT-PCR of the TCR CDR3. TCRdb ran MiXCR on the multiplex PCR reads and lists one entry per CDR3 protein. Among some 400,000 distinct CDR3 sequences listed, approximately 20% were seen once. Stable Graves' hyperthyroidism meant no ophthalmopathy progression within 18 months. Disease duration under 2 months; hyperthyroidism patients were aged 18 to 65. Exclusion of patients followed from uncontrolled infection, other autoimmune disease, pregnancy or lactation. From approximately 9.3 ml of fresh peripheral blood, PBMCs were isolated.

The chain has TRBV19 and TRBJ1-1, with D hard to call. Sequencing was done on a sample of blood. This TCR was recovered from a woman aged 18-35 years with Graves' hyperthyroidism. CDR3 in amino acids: CASSISRRDEAFF. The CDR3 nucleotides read TGTGCCAGTAGTATATCCAGGAGGGATGAAGCTTTCTTT.